Presented here are 17 T cell receptor beta chains from one specimen sequenced in a study of T cells after yellow fever vaccination. TCRdb reprocessed the 5' RACE reads with MiXCR, giving one entry per CDR3 protein. The table lists some 390,000 distinct CDR3 sequences, roughly 6.1% of them singletons. The sample consisted of PBMCs, taken 5 days after the yellow fever booster vaccination. The origin of the receptors is a young man who received the YFV17D yellow fever vaccine.

The chain is built from TRBV7-2 and TRBJ2-7, with TRBD2 matching over 12 bases. The germline V gene encodes CDR1 SGHTA and CDR2 FQGNSA. Trimming at V came to 6 bases and at J to 1 base, leaving 4 bases not matched to a gene. The CDR3 sequence is 15 residues long. The CDR3 region has the DNA TGTGCCAGCAGTTACGGACTAGCGGGGTCCTACGAGCAGTACTTC. This encodes CASSYGLAGSYEQYF.

Ten or more counts support this clonotype. The chain uses TRBV11-2 and TRBJ2-7; D gene unclear. The CDR3 extends over 12 amino acids. V shed 1 base and J shed 3 bases, with 4 bases lying between them. Germline CDR1 is SGHAT and CDR2 is FQNNGV. CDR3 DNA: TGTGCCAGCAGCTTAGCTGACTACGAGCAGTACTTC. This codes for CASSLADYEQYF.

This clonotype was seen only a few times. This chain joins TRBV6-1 and TRBJ2-7; 7 positions match TRBD2. V lost 7 bases and J lost 6; bases outside the gene matches: 15. Germline loops: CDR1 MNHNS, CDR2 SASEGT. This CDR3 contains 15 residues. The CDR3 reads CASIGGRGEGPEQYF. The CDR3 coding sequence is TGTGCCAGCATCGGGGGGAGGGGAGAAGGCCCCGAGCAGTACTTC.

This clonotype was recorded a few times. The chain links TRBV20-1 to TRBJ2-5; D call uncertain. Germline CDR1 and CDR2: DFQATT and SNEGSKA (reference sequence). The CDR3 spans 17 residues. V was pared by 0 bases and J by 0 bases, with 17 bases between. CDR3 amino acids: CSARDAGGSAYQETQYF. CDR3 nucleotides: TGCAGTGCTAGAGATGCTGGTGGCTCGGCGTACCAAGAGACCCAGTACTTC.

This clonotype was picked up many times. This chain uses TRBV19 with TRBJ2-7; 9 nucleotides match TRBD1. This CDR3 is built from 15 residues. The germline V gene encodes CDR1 LNHDA and CDR2 SQIVND (reference sequence). With 4 bases clipped from V and 3 bases from J, the junction kept 7 bases outside the gene matches. The CDR3 spells CASSTKGQGDYEQYF. DNA for the CDR3: TGTGCCAGTAGTACAAAGGGACAGGGAGACTACGAGCAGTACTTC.

The chain links TRBV20-1 to TRBJ2-1; D not certain. Deletions cut 3 bases from V and 0 bases from J, with 15 bases between. CDR3 length: 16 residues. Germline-derived CDR1 and CDR2 are DFQATT and SNEGSKA (reference sequence). CDR3 sequence: CSARGVVKGSYNEQFF. CDR3 in DNA: TGCAGTGCTAGGGGTGTTGTCAAGGGCTCCTACAATGAGCAGTTCTTC.

This clonotype was observed at least ten times. The chain uses TRBV11-2 and TRBJ2-1; 14 bases align to TRBD2. Looked up from germline, CDR1 is SGHAT and CDR2 is FQNNGV. V shed 3 bases and J 0 bases; nucleotides not matched to a gene: 4. The CDR3 spans 18 residues. Written as DNA, the CDR3 is TGTGCCAGCAGCTTTAGACTAGCGGGAGGGAGCTCCTACAATGAGCAGTTCTTC. It is translated as CASSFRLAGGSSYNEQFF.

This clonotype was recorded a few times. This chain joins TRBV7-2 and TRBJ2-1, with D possibly called TRBD1 or TRBD2 (6 bases each). The germline V and J ends were trimmed by 6 bases and 4 bases, with 16 bases remaining between them. Germline CDR1 is SGHTA and CDR2 is FQGNSA. The CDR3 spans 15 residues. This chain's CDR3 is CASSISGGGYNEQFF. The CDR3 region has the DNA TGTGCCAGCAGTATTAGCGGAGGGGGTTACAATGAGCAGTTCTTC.

This chain joins TRBV11-2 and TRBJ2-7, with D hard to call. CDR3 length: 16 amino acids. The ends were cut back, 5 bases at V and 0 bases at J, with 17 bases in the middle. The V gene's germline CDR1 is SGHAT and CDR2 FQNNGV. CDR3 sequence: CASSHSQYRSSYEQYF. Here the CDR3 DNA reads TGTGCCAGCAGCCATTCGCAATATAGGAGCTCCTACGAGCAGTACTTC.

Many counts were recorded for this clonotype. The chain combines TRBV5-1 with TRBJ2-1, with D unclear. This CDR3 has 14 residues. The germline V gene encodes CDR1 SGHRS and CDR2 YFSETQ. The germline V and J ends were trimmed by 0 bases and 8 bases, with 12 bases remaining between them. CDR3 in amino acids: CASSLVRWRDEQFF. The DNA for the CDR3 is TGCGCCAGCAGCTTGGTGAGGTGGCGTGATGAGCAGTTCTTC. Full variable domain (rest looked up from reference TRBV5-1 and TRBJ2-1): KAGVTQTPRYLIKTRGQQVTLSCSPISGHRSVSWYQQTPGQGLQFLFEYFSETQRNKGNFPGRFSGRQFSNSRSEMNVSTLELGDSALYLCASSLVRWRDEQFFGPGTRLTVL.

The chain employs TRBV20-1 and TRBJ2-1; 8 nucleotides match TRBD2. The junction had 7 bases not matched to a gene; V was cut back by 0 bases and J by 0 bases. This CDR3 has 17 amino acids. Looked up from germline, CDR1 is DFQATT and CDR2 is SNEGSKA (reference sequence). CDR3 sequence reads: CSARDPKGTSSYNEQFF. CDR3 bases: TGCAGTGCTAGAGATCCCAAAGGGACTAGCTCCTACAATGAGCAGTTCTTC.

This chain connects TRBV7-9 to TRBJ2-7, with D possibly being TRBD2 (6 bases). Per the germline V gene, CDR1 is SEHNR and CDR2 is FQNEAQ (reference sequence). The CDR3 runs 12 residues. V was cut by 5 bases and J by 6 bases, with 11 bases left in between. Written as DNA, the CDR3 is TGTGCCAGCAGCATTGGGGGAGGCGAGCAGTACTTC. Its translation is CASSIGGGEQYF. Supplemented by reference TRBV7-9 and TRBJ2-7, the full variable domain reads DTGVSQNPRHKITKRGQNVTFRCDPISEHNRLYWYRQTLGQGPEFLTYFQNEAQLEKSRLLSDRFSAERPKGSFSTLEIQRTEQGDSAMYLCASSIGGGEQYFGPGTRLTVT.

This clonotype came up many times. The chain combines TRBV4-2 with TRBJ1-1; the D gene is possibly TRBD1 (5 bases). The CDR3 consists of 14 residues. The V and J ends lost 0 bases and 6 bases respectively, with 11 bases between them. Germline assignment: CDR1 LGHNA and CDR2 YNFKEQ. The CDR3 sequence: CASSQEGGGAEAFF. CDR3 sequence (DNA): TGTGCCAGCAGCCAAGAGGGGGGAGGCGCTGAAGCTTTCTTT.

This clonotype was counted a few times. The rearrangement uses TRBV7-7 and TRBJ2-1; the match to TRBD2 covers 10 bases. Per germline, CDR1 SSHAT and CDR2 FNYEAQ (reference sequence). The CDR3 sequence is 15 residues long. J was trimmed by 8 bases and V by 2 bases; bases with no gene match: 6. CDR3 region: CASSLILAGEDEQFF. DNA of the CDR3: TGTGCCAGCAGCTTAATTCTAGCGGGAGAGGATGAGCAGTTCTTC. Drawing the rest from reference TRBV7-7 and TRBJ2-1, the complete variable domain is GAGVSQSPRYKVTKRGQDVTLRCDPISSHATLYWYQQALGQGPEFLTYFNYEAQPDKSGLPSDRFSAERPEGSISTLTIQRTEQRDSAMYRCASSLILAGEDEQFFGPGTRLTVL.

This clonotype was seen a handful of times. This sequence joins TRBV20-1 and TRBJ2-5; no definite D call. The CDR3 has 13 residues. The V and J ends lost 3 bases and 1 base respectively, with 9 bases between them. Germline CDR1 and CDR2: DFQATT and SNEGSKA (reference sequence). CDR3 in DNA: TGCAGTGCTAGGTCCGGAGTCCAAGAGACCCAGTACTTC. Its protein product is CSARSGVQETQYF.

This clonotype occurred many times. The V gene is TRBV5-1, the J gene TRBJ2-1; 10 bases are a match to TRBD1. Trimming took 4 bases from V and 6 from J; bases not matched to a gene: 7. CDR3 length equals 15 residues. CDR1 and CDR2 from the germline V gene are SGHRS and YFSETQ. The CDR3 region has the DNA TGCGCCAGCAGCCCGCGGACAGGGGGAACCAATGAGCAGTTCTTC. Its protein product is CASSPRTGGTNEQFF.

This clonotype has just a few counts. This chain connects TRBV20-1 to TRBJ2-7; D perhaps matches TRBD2 (6 bases). The CDR3 sequence is 16 residues long. Per germline, CDR1 DFQATT and CDR2 SNEGSKA (reference sequence). The V end lost 6 bases, the J end lost 2 bases, and 23 bases lay between the germline ends. In DNA, the CDR3 is TGCAGTGCCAGTAGCCCTCGGGACTTTCCAACCTACGAGCAGTACTTC. It yields the protein CSASSPRDFPTYEQYF.